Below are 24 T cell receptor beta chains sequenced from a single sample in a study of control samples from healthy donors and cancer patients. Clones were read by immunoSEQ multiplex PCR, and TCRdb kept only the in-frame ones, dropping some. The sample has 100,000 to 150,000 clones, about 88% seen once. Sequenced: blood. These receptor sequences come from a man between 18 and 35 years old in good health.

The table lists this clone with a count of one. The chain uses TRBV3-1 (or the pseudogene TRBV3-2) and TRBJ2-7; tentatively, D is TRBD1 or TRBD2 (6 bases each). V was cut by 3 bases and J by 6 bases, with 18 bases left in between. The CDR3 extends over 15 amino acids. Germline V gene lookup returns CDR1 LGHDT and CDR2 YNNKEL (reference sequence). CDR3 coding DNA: TGTGCCAGCAGCCAGTCGGCTACCGGAGGGGGCGAGCAGTACTTC. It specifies CASSQSATGGGEQYF.

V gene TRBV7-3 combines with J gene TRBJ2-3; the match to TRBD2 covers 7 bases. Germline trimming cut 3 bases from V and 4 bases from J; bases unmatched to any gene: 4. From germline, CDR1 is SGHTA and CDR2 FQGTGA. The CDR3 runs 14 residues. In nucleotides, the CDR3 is TGTGCCAGCAGCTTTACTGGACTAGCAGATACGCAGTATTTT. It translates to CASSFTGLADTQYF.

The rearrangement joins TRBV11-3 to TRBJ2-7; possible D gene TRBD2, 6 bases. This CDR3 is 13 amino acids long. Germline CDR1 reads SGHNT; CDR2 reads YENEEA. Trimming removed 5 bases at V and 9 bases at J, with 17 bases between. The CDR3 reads CASSPRDSQGQYF. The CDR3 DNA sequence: TGTGCCAGCAGCCCCCGGGACTCCCAGGGGCAGTACTTC. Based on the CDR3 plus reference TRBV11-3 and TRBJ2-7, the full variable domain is EAGVVQSPRYKIIEKKQPVAFWCNPISGHNTLYWYLQNLGQGPELLIRYENEEAVDDSQLPKDRFSAERLKGVDSTLKIQPAELGDSAVYLCASSPRDSQGQYFGPGTRLTVT.

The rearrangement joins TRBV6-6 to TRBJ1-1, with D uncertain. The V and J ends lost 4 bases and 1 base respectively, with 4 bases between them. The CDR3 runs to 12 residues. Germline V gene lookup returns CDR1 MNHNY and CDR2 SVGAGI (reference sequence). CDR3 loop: CASSLRNTEAFF. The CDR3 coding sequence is TGTGCCAGCAGTTTAAGGAACACTGAAGCTTTCTTT.

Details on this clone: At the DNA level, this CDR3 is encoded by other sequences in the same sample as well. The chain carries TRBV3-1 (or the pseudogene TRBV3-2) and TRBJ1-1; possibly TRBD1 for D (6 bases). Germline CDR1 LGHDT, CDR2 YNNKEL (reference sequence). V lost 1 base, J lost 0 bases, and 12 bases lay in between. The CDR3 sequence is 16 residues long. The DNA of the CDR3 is TGTGCCAGCAGCCAAGGAGGGGGGGCTATGAACACTGAAGCTTTCTTT. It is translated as CASSQGGGAMNTEAFF.

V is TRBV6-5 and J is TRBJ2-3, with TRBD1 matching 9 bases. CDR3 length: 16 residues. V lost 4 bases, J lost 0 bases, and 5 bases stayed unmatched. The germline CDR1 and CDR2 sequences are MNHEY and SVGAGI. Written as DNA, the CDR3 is TGTGCCAGCAGTTTACCCGGGACAGGGAGCACAGATACGCAGTATTTT. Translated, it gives CASSLPGTGSTDTQYF.

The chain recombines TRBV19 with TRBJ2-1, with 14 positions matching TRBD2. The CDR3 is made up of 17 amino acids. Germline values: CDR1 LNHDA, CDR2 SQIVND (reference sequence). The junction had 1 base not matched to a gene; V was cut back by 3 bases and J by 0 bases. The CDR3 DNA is TGTGCCAGTAGTATTGGGACTAGCGGGAGCTCCTACAATGAGCAGTTCTTC. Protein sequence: CASSIGTSGSSYNEQFF.

The CDR3 nucleotides are TGTTCAACTAGCGGGGGGTACAATGAGCAGTTCTTC. Translation gives CSTSGGYNEQFF. V gene TRBV19 combines with J gene TRBJ2-1, with 12 bases fitting TRBD2. Germline CDR1 and CDR2: LNHDA and SQIVND (reference sequence). The CDR3 totals 12 residues.

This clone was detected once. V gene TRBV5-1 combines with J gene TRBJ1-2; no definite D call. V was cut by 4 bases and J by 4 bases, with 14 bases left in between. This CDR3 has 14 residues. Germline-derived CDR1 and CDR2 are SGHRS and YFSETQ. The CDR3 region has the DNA TGCGCCAGCAGCCCTGGACGGACGGTCTATGGCTACACCTTC. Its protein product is CASSPGRTVYGYTF.

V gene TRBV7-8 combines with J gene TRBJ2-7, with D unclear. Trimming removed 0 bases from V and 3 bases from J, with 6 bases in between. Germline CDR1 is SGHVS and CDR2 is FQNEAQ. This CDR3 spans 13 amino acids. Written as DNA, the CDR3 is TGTGCCAGCAGCTTAGCTAGATTCTACGAGCAGTACTTC. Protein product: CASSLARFYEQYF.

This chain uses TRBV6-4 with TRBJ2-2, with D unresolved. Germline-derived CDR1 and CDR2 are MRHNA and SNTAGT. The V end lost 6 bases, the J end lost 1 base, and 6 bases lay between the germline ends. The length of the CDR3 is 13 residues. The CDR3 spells CASRQQNTGELFF. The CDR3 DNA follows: TGTGCCAGCAGACAGCAGAACACCGGGGAGCTGTTTTTT.

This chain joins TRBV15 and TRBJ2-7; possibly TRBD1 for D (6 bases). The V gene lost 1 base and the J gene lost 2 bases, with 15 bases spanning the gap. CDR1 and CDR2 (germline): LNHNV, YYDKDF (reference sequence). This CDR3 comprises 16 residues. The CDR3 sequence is CATSRGLDRSPYEQYF. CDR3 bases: TGTGCCACCAGCAGAGGGCTTGACAGGTCCCCCTACGAGCAGTACTTC.

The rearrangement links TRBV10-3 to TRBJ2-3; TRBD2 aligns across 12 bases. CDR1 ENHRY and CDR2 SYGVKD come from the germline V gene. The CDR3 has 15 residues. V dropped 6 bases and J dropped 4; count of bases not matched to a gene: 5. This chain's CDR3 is CAIRLAGGAADTQYF. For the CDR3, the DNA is TGTGCCATCAGACTAGCGGGAGGAGCTGCAGATACGCAGTATTTT.

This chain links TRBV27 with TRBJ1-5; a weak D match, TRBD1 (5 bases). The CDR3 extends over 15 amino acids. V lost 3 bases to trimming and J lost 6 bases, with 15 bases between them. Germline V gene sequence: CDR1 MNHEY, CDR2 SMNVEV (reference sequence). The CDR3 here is CASSFEARGGQPQHF. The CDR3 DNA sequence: TGTGCCAGCAGTTTTGAGGCCCGGGGGGGTCAGCCCCAGCATTTT.

The chain's CDR3 is CAIAYSLAGGVDDEQFF. The CDR3 nucleotides read TGTGCCATCGCTTATAGTCTAGCGGGAGGGGTCGACGATGAGCAGTTCTTC. The V gene is TRBV10-3, the J gene TRBJ2-1, with TRBD2 identical over 12 bases. Looked up from germline, CDR1 is ENHRY and CDR2 is SYGVKD. V was pared by 8 bases and J by 8 bases, with 16 bases of the junction left unmatched. This CDR3 is built from 17 residues.

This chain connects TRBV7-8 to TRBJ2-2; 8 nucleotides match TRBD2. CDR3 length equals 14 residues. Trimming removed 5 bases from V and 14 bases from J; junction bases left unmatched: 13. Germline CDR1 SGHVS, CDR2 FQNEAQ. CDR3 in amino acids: CASSPRGSGIELFF. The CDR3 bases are TGTGCCAGCAGCCCCCGCGGTAGCGGGATTGAACTGTTTTTT.

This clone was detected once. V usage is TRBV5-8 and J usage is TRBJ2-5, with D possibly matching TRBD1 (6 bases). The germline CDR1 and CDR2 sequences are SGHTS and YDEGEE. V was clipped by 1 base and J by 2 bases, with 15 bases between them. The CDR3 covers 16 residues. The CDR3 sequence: CASSLRIGQTQETQYF. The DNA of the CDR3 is TGTGCCAGCAGCTTGCGGATCGGACAGACTCAAGAGACCCAGTACTTC.

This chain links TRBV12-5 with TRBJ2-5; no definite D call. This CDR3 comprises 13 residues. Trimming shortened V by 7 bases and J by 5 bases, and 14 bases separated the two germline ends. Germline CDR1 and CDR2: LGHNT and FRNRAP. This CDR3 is CASVSDLAETQYF. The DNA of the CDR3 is TGTGCTAGTGTCTCGGACCTGGCTGAGACCCAGTACTTC.

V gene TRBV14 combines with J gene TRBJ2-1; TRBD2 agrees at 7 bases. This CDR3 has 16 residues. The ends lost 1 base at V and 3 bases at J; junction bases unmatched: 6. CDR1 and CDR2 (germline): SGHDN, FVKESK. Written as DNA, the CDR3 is TGTGCCAGCAGCCAAGGAAGGCGGGAGCTCTACAATGAGCAGTTCTTC. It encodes CASSQGRRELYNEQFF.

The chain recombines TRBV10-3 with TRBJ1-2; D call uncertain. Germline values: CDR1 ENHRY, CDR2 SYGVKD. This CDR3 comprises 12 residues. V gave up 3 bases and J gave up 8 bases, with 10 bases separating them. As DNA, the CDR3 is TGTGCCATCAGTGAATTTGGGTCGGGCTACACCTTC. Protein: CAISEFGSGYTF.

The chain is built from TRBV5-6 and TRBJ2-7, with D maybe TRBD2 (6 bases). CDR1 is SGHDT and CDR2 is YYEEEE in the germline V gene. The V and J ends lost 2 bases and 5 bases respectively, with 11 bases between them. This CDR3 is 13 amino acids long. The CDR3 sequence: CASSFPGVHEQYF. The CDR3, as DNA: TGTGCCAGCAGCTTTCCGGGGGTCCACGAGCAGTACTTC.

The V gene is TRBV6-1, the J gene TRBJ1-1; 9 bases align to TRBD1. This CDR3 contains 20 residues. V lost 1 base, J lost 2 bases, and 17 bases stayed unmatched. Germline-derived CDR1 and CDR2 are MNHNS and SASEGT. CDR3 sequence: CASSEDGWGQGIRGNTEAFF. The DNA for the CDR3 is TGTGCCAGCAGTGAAGACGGTTGGGGACAGGGTATCAGGGGCAACACTGAAGCTTTCTTT.

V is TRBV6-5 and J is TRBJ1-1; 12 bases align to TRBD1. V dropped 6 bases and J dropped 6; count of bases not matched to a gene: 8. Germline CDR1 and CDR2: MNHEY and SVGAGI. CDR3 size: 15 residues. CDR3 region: CASREGQGAVAEAFF. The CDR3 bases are TGTGCCAGCAGGGAGGGACAGGGGGCTGTGGCTGAAGCTTTCTTT.

This CDR3 reads CASSLFIGPSLAGGNTGELFF. As DNA, the CDR3 is TGTGCCAGTAGTCTGTTCATCGGGCCCAGTCTAGCGGGAGGGAACACCGGGGAGCTGTTTTTT. The gene calls are TRBV19 and TRBJ2-2, with TRBD2 matching 11 bases. This CDR3 comprises 21 residues. V lost 5 bases, J lost 1 base, and 18 bases stayed unmatched. In germline, CDR1 is LNHDA, CDR2 SQIVND (reference sequence).